This is a list of T cell receptor beta chains from one sample in a study of CD8+CD57+ T cells in acquired aplastic anemia. MiXCR, run by TCRdb on the reads, gives a single entry per CDR3 protein. The data hold approximately 190,000 distinct CDR3 sequences, with 64% observed a single time. The sequenced material came from sorted CD4+, CD8+, or CD8+CD57+ T cells (not recorded which) from PBMCs. The source is a human donor with severe aplastic anemia or a healthy control (not recorded which). Both conserved end residues are part of each CDR3. The D gene is left open where the match is weak. Clone sizes are given selectively: once, few, many, or a class where the clone is expanded.

size: -; D: -; V: TRBV24-1; J: TRBJ1-2; CDR3: CATGGSLGYTF; DNA: TGTGCCACCGGAGGGTCACTGGGCTACACCTTC
size: -; D: TRBD2; V: TRBV24-1; J: TRBJ2-1; CDR3: CATSDLRRAGGEQFF; DNA: TGTGCCACCAGTGATTTACGGCGGGCGGGGGGGGAGCAGTTCTTC
size: -; D: -; V: TRBV7-8; J: TRBJ2-7; CDR3: CASSLWYEQYF; DNA: TGTGCCAGCAGCTTGTGGTACGAGCAGTACTTC
size: -; D: TRBD2; V: TRBV5-1; J: TRBJ2-3; CDR3: CASSSARTSPSTDTQYF; DNA: TGCGCCAGCAGCTCGGCGAGGACTAGCCCTAGCACAGATACGCAGTATTTT
size: many; D: -; V: TRBV7-6; J: TRBJ1-1; CDR3: CASSLGTATEAFF; DNA: TGTGCCAGCAGCTTAGGGACAGCAACTGAAGCTTTCTTT
size: -; D: TRBD2; V: TRBV10-3; J: TRBJ2-1; CDR3: CACSPGTSGAAEQFF; DNA: TGTGCCTGCAGTCCCGGGACTAGCGGGGCGGCTGAGCAGTTCTTC
size: few; D: TRBD1; V: TRBV24-1; J: TRBJ1-2; CDR3: CATSDGTGARGYTF; DNA: TGTGCCACCAGTGATGGGACAGGGGCGCGGGGCTACACCTTC
size: few; D: TRBD2; V: TRBV7-9; J: TRBJ2-5; CDR3: CASSAGVEETQYF; DNA: TGTGCCAGCAGCGCGGGGGTAGAAGAGACCCAGTACTTC
size: -; D: -; V: TRBV7-3; J: TRBJ2-7; CDR3: CASSAGPGSSYEQYF; DNA: TGTGCCAGCAGCGCAGGGCCGGGGAGCTCCTACGAGCAGTACTTC
size: -; D: TRBD1; V: TRBV5-4; J: TRBJ1-2; CDR3: CASSRDRDYGYTF; DNA: TGTGCCAGCAGCAGGGACAGGGACTATGGCTACACCTTC